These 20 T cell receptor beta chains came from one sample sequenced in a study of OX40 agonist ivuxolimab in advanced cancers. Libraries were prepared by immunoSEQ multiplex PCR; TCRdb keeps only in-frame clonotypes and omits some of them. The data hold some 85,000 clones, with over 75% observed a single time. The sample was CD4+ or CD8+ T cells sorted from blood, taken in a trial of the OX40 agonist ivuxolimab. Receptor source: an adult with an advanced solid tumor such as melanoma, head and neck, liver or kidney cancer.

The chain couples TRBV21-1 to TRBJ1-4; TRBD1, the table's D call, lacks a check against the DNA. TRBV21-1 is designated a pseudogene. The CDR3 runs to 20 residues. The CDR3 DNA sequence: TGTGCCAGCAGCAGCTTCGCGCCGGCTCTTCTAGGGACAGAGGATGAAAAACTGTTTTTT. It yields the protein CASSSFAPALLGTEDEKLFF.

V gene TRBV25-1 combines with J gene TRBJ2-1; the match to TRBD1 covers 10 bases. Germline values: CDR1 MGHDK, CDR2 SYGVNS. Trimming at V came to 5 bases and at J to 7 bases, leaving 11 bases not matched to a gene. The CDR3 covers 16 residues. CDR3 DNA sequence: TGTGCCAGCAGTACACACCCGGGACAGGGGAGAAATGAGCAGTTCTTC. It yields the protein CASSTHPGQGRNEQFF.

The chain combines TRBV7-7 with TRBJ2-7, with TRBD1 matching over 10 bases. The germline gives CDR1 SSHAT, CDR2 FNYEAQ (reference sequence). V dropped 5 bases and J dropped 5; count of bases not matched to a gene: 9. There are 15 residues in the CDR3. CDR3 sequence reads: CASSLRQGADDEQYF. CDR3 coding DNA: TGTGCCAGCAGCCTAAGACAGGGGGCAGACGACGAGCAGTACTTC.

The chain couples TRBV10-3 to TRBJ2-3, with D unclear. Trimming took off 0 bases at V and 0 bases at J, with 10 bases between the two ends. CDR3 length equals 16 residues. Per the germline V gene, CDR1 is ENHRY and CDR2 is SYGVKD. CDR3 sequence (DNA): TGTGCCATCAGTGAGTCGGTAGGGTTCAGCACAGATACGCAGTATTTT. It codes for CAISESVGFSTDTQYF.

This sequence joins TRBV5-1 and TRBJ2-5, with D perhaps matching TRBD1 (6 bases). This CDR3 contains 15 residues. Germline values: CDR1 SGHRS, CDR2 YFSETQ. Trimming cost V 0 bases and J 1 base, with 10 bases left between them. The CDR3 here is CASSLEGQSQETQYF. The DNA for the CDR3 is TGCGCCAGCAGCTTGGAAGGACAGAGCCAAGAGACCCAGTACTTC. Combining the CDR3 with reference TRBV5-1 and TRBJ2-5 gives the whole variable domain KAGVTQTPRYLIKTRGQQVTLSCSPISGHRSVSWYQQTPGQGLQFLFEYFSETQRNKGNFPGRFSGRQFSNSRSEMNVSTLELGDSALYLCASSLEGQSQETQYFGPGTRLLVL.

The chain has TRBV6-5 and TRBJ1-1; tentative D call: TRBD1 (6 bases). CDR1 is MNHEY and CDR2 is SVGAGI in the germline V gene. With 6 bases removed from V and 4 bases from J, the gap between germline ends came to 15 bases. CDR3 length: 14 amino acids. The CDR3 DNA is TGTGCCAGCAGACCCGGGGGGCGGGTCACTGAAGCTTTCTTT. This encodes CASRPGGRVTEAFF.

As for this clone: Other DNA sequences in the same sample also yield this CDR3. The CDR3 region is CASSLDTTSTDTQYF. The CDR3 nucleotides are TGCGCCAGCAGCTTGGACACAACTAGCACAGATACGCAGTATTTT. This sequence joins TRBV5-1 and TRBJ2-3, with no clear D. V was trimmed by 0 bases and J by 0 bases, leaving 8 bases between them. Germline V gene lookup returns CDR1 SGHRS and CDR2 YFSETQ. This CDR3 has 15 amino acids. Full variable domain (rest looked up from reference TRBV5-1 and TRBJ2-3): KAGVTQTPRYLIKTRGQQVTLSCSPISGHRSVSWYQQTPGQGLQFLFEYFSETQRNKGNFPGRFSGRQFSNSRSEMNVSTLELGDSALYLCASSLDTTSTDTQYFGPGTRLTVL.

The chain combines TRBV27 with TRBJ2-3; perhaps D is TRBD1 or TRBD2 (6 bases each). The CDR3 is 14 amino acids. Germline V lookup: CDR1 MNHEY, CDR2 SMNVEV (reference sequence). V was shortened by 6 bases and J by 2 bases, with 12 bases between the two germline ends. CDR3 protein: CASRKGGITDTQYF. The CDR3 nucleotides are TGTGCCAGCAGGAAGGGGGGAATCACAGATACGCAGTATTTT.

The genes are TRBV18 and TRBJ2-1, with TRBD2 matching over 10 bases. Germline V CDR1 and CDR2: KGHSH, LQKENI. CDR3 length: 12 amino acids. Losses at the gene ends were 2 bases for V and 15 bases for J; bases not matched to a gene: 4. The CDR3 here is CASSPSLAGTFF. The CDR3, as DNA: TGTGCCAGCTCACCATCACTAGCGGGGACGTTCTTC.

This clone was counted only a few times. The CDR3 nucleotides read TGTGCCAGCAGTTACTCGGTCAGGGAAACAGATACGCAGTATTTT. Its translation is CASSYSVRETDTQYF. The rearrangement links TRBV6-5 to TRBJ2-3, with D possibly matching TRBD1 (5 bases). Germline V gene data show CDR1 as MNHEY and CDR2 as SVGAGI. V dropped 0 bases and J dropped 3 bases, with 10 bases sitting between them. The CDR3 is 15 amino acids.

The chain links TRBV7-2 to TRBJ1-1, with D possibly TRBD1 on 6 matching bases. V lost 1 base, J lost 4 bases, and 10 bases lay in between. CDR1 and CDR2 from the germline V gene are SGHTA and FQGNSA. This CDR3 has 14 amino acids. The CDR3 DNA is TGTGCCAGCAGCTTAGTGGGGGGCCCCACTGAAGCTTTCTTT. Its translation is CASSLVGGPTEAFF.

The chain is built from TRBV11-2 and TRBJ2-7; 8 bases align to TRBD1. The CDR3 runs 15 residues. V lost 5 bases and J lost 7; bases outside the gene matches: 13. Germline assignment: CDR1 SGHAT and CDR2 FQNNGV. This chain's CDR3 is CASSARRQGASEQYF. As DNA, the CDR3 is TGTGCCAGCAGCGCCCGTAGGCAGGGGGCCTCGGAGCAGTACTTC. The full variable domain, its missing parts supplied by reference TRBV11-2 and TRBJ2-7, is EAGVAQSPRYKIIEKRQSVAFWCNPISGHATLYWYQQILGQGPKLLIQFQNNGVVDDSQLPKDRFSAERLKGVDSTLKIQPAKLEDSAVYLCASSARRQGASEQYFGPGTRLTVT.

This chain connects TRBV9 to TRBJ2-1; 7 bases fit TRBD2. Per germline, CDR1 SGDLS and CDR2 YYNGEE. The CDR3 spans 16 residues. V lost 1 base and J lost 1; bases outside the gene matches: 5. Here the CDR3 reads CASSVRSGGSYNEQFF. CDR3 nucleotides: TGTGCCAGCAGCGTAAGATCGGGAGGTTCCTACAATGAGCAGTTCTTC. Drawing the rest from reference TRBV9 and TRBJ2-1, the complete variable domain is DSGVTQTPKHLITATGQRVTLRCSPRSGDLSVYWYQQSLDQGLQFLIQYYNGEERAKGNILERFSAQQFPDLHSELNLSSLELGDSALYFCASSVRSGGSYNEQFFGPGTRLTVL.

Written as DNA, the CDR3 is TGCGCCAGCAGCGTGACAGGGATACGAGGCACTGAAGCTTTCTTT. This gives the protein CASSVTGIRGTEAFF. The chain is built from TRBV5-1 and TRBJ1-1; TRBD1 agrees at 7 bases. CDR3 length: 15 residues. The trim removed 4 bases at V and 4 bases at J, leaving 10 bases unmatched. Germline values: CDR1 SGHRS, CDR2 YFSETQ. The variable domain in full, completed from reference TRBV5-1 and TRBJ1-1, reads KAGVTQTPRYLIKTRGQQVTLSCSPISGHRSVSWYQQTPGQGLQFLFEYFSETQRNKGNFPGRFSGRQFSNSRSEMNVSTLELGDSALYLCASSVTGIRGTEAFFGQGTRLTVV.

The chain's CDR3 is CASSRTGTDFNYGYTF. The CDR3 nucleotides are TGTGCCAGCAGCCGGACCGGGACAGATTTTAACTATGGCTACACCTTC. The chain couples TRBV7-2 to TRBJ1-2; TRBD1 matches 7 bases. The CDR3 is made up of 16 amino acids. Germline-derived CDR1 and CDR2 are SGHTA and FQGNSA. Unmatched junction bases numbered 10, after V lost 5 bases and J lost 1 base. Variable domain in full (rest from reference TRBV7-2 and TRBJ1-2): GAGVSQSPSNKVTEKGKDVELRCDPISGHTALYWYRQSLGQGLEFLIYFQGNSAPDKSGLPSDRFSAERTGGSVSTLTIQRTQQEDSAVYLCASSRTGTDFNYGYTFGSGTRLTVV.

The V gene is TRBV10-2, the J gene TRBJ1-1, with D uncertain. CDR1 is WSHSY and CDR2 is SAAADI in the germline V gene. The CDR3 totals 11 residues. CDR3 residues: CAGFAGTEAFF. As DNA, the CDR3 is TGCGCGGGGTTTGCCGGCACTGAAGCTTTCTTT.

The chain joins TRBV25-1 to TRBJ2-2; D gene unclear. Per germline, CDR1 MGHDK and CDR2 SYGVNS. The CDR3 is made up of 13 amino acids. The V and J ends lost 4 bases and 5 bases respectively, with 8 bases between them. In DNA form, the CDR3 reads TGTGCCAGCAGTGCGAGAGAGACCGGGGAGCTGTTTTTT. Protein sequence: CASSARETGELFF.

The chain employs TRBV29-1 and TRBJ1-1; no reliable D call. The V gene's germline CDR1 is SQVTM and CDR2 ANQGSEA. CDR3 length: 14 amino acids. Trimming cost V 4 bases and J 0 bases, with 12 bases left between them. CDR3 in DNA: TGCAGCGTTGTCAAGCTACTCGTGAACACTGAAGCTTTCTTT. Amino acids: CSVVKLLVNTEAFF.

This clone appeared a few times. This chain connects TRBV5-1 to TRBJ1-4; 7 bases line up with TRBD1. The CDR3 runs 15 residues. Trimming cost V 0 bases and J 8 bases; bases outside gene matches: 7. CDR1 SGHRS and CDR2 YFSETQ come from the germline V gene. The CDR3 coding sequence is TGCGCCAGCAGCTTGGATACAGGGGTGGGGGAAAAACTGTTTTTT. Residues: CASSLDTGVGEKLFF.

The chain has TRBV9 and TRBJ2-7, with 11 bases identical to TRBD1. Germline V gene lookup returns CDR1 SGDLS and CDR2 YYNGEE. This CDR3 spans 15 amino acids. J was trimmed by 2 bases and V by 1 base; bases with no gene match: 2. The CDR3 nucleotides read TGTGCCAGCAGCGTACTGGGACAGGGGGCCTACGAGCAGTACTTC. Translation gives CASSVLGQGAYEQYF.